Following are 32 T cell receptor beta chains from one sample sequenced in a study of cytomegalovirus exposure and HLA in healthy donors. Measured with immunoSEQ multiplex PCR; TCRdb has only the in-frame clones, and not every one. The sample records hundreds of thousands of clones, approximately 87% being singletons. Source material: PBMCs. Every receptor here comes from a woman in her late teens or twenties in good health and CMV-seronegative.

The CDR3 nucleotides read TGCGCCAGCAGCACCGGACTAGCGGGATTCGTAAACTACGAGCAGTACTTC. It translates to CASSTGLAGFVNYEQYF. The chain carries TRBV5-1 and TRBJ2-7; 12 bases are shared with TRBD2. With V trimmed by 4 bases and J by 3 bases, 11 bases remained unmatched. The CDR3 length is 17 residues. The V gene's germline CDR1 is SGHRS and CDR2 YFSETQ.

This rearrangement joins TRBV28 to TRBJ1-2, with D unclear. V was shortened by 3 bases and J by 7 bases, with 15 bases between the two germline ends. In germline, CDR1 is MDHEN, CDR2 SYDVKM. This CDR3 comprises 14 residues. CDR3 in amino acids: CASSFGERRGGYTF. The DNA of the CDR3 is TGTGCCAGCAGTTTTGGGGAGCGACGTGGTGGCTACACCTTC.

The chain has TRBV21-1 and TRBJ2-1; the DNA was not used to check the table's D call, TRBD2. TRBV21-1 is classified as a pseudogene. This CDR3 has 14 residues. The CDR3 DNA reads TGTGCCAGCAGCACGGCGGGAGGGTCCAATGAGCAGTTCTTC. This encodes CASSTAGGSNEQFF.

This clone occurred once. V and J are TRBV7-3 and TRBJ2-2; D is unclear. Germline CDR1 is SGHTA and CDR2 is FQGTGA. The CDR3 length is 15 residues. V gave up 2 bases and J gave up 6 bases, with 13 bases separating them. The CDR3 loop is CASSLDKARSGELFF. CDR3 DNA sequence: TGTGCCAGCAGCTTAGACAAGGCCCGTTCCGGGGAGCTGTTTTTT.

In DNA, the CDR3 is TGTGCCAGCAGCTCGAACCGAGGAATCTCTGGAAACACCATATATTTT. Residues: CASSSNRGISGNTIYF. This sequence joins TRBV11-1 and TRBJ1-3; D is undetermined. Per the germline V gene, CDR1 is SGHAT and CDR2 is FQDESV (reference sequence). Trimming pared 4 bases from V and 0 bases from J, leaving 13 bases between. CDR3 length equals 16 residues.

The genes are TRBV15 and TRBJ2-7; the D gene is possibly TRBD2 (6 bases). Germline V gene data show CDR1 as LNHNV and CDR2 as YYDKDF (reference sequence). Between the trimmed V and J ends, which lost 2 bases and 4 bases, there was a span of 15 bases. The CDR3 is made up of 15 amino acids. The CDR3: CATSRNRGNQYEQYF. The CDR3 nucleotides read TGTGCCACCAGCAGAAACCGGGGGAACCAATACGAGCAGTACTTC.

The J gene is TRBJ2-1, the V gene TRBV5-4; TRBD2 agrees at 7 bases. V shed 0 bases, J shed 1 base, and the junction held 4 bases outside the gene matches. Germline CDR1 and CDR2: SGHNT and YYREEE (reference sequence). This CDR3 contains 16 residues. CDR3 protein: CASSLGGSGSYNEQFF. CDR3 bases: TGTGCCAGCAGCTTGGGTGGTAGCGGGTCCTACAATGAGCAGTTCTTC.

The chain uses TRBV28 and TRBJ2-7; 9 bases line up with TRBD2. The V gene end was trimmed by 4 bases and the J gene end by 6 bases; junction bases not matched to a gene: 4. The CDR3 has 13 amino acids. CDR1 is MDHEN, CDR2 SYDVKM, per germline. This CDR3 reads CASSWRGGGEQYF. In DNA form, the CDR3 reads TGTGCCAGCAGTTGGCGGGGGGGCGGCGAGCAGTACTTC.

The CDR3 DNA is TGCAGCGCCCTAGGACTAGCGGTCGGAGGGAACACCGGGGAGCTGTTTTTT. As protein: CSALGLAVGGNTGELFF. V is TRBV29-1 and J is TRBJ2-2, with TRBD2 identical over 10 bases. This CDR3 spans 17 amino acids. V dropped 7 bases and J dropped 1; count of bases not matched to a gene: 12. Germline lookup yields CDR1 SQVTM and CDR2 ANQGSEA.

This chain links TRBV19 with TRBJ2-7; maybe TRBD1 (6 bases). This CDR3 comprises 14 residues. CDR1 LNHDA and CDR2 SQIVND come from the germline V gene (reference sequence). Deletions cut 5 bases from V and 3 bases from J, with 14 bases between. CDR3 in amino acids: CASSLSGQRYEQYF. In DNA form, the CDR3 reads TGTGCCAGTAGTTTGTCGGGACAACGCTACGAGCAGTACTTC. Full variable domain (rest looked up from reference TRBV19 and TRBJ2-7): DGGITQSPKYLFRKEGQNVTLSCEQNLNHDAMYWYRQDPGQGLRLIYYSQIVNDFQKGDIAEGYSVSREKKESFPLTVTSAQKNPTAFYLCASSLSGQRYEQYFGPGTRLTVT.

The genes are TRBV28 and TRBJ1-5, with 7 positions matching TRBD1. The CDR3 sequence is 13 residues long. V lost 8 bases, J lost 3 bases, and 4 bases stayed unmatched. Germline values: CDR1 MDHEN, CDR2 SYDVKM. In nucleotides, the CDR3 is TGTGCCAGCGAGGGACAGTCCAATCAGCCCCAGCATTTT. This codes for CASEGQSNQPQHF.

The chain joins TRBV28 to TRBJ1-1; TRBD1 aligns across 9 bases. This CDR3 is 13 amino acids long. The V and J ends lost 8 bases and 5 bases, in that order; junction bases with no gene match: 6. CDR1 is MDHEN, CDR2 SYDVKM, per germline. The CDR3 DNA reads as TGTGCCAGCGGGACAGGGCCGGCGACTGAAGCTTTCTTT. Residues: CASGTGPATEAFF.

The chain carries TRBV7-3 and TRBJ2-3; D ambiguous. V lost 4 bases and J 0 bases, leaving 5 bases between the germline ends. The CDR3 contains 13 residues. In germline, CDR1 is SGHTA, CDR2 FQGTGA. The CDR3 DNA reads TGTGCCAGCAGCTCTACTAGCACAGATACGCAGTATTTT. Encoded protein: CASSSTSTDTQYF.

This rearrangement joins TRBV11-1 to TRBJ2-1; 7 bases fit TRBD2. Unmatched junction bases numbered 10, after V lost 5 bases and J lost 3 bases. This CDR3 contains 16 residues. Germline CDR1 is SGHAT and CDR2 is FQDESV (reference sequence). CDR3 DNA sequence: TGTGCCAGCAGCGCCCGTGTAGCGGGTGACTACAATGAGCAGTTCTTC. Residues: CASSARVAGDYNEQFF.

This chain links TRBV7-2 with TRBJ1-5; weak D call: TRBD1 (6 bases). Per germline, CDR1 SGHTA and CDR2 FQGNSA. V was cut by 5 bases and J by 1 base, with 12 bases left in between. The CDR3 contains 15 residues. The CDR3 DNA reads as TGTGCCAGCAGCCCACAGGGTCCCAGCAATCAGCCCCAGCATTTT. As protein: CASSPQGPSNQPQHF.

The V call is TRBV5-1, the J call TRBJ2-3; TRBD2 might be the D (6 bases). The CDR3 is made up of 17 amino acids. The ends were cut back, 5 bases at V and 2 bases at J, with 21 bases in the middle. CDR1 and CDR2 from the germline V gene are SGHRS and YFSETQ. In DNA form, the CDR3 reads TGCGCCAGCAGGCAACCCCTAGCGCTTTTCAACACAGATACGCAGTATTTT. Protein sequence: CASRQPLALFNTDTQYF.

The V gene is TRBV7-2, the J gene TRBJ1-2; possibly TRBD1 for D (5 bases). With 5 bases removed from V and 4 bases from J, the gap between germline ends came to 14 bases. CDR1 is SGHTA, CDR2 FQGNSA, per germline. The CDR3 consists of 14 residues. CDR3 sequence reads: CASSVDTSLYGYTF. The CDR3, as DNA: TGTGCCAGCAGCGTGGACACTTCCCTCTATGGCTACACCTTC.

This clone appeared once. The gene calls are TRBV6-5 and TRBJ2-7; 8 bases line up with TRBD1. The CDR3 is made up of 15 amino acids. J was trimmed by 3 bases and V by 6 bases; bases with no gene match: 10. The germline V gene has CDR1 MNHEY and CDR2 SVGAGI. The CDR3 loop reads CASRPRGQGFYEQYF. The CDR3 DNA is TGTGCCAGCAGGCCCCGAGGACAGGGATTCTACGAGCAGTACTTC.

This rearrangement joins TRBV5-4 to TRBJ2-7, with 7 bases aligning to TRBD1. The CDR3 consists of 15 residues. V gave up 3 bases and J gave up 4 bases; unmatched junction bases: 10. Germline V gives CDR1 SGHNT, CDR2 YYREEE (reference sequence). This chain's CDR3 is CASSSKDRIVYEQYF. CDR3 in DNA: TGTGCCAGCAGCTCCAAGGACAGGATAGTGTACGAGCAGTACTTC.

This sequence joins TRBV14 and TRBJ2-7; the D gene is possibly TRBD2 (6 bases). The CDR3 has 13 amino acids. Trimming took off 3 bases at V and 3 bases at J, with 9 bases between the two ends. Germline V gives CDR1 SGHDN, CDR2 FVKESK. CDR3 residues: CASSHLTSYEQYF. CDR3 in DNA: TGTGCCAGCAGCCACCTGACTAGCTACGAGCAGTACTTC.

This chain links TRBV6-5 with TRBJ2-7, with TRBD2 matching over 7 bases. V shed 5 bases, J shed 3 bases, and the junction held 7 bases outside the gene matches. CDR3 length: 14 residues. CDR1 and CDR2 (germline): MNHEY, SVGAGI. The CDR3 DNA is TGTGCCAGCAGTCGGACTAGTGGTATCTACGAGCAGTACTTC. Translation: CASSRTSGIYEQYF.

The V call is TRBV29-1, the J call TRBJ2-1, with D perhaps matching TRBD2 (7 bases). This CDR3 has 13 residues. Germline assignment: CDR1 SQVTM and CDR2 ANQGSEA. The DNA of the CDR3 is TGCTCGTGGGGGGGCACCTCCTACAATGAGCAGTTCTTC. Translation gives CSWGGTSYNEQFF.

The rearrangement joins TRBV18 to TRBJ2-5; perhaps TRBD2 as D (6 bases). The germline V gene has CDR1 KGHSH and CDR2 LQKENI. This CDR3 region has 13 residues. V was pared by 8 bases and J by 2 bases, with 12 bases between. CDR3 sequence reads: CASLPSAQETQYF. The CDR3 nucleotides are TGTGCCAGCCTACCTAGCGCACAAGAGACCCAGTACTTC.

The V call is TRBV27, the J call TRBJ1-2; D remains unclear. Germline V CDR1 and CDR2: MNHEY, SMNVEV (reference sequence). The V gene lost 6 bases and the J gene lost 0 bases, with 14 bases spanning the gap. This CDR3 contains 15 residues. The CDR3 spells CASSPPGGANYGYTF. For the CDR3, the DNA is TGTGCCAGCAGCCCCCCAGGTGGTGCTAACTATGGCTACACCTTC.

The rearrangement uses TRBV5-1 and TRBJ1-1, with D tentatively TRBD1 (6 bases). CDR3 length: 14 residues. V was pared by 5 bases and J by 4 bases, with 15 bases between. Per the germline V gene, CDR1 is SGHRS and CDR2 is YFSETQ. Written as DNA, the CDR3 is TGCGCCAGCAGGAGCAGGGGTGAGAGCACTGAAGCTTTCTTT. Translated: CASRSRGESTEAFF.

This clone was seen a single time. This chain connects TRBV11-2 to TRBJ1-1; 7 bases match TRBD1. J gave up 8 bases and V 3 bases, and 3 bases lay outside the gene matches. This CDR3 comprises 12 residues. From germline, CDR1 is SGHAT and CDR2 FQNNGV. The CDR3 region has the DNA TGTGCCAGCAGCTTTAAGGACAGGGAAGCTTTCTTT. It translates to CASSFKDREAFF.

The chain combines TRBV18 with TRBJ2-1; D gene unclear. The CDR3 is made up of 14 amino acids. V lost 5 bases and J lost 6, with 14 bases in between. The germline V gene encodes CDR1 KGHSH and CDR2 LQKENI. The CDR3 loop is CASSIGQTLNEQFF. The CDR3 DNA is TGTGCCAGCTCAATTGGGCAGACACTCAATGAGCAGTTCTTC.

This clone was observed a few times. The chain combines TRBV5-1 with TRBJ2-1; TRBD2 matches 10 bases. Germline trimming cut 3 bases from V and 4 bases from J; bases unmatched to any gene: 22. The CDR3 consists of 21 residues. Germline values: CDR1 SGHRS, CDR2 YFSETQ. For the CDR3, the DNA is TGCGCCAGCAGCTCCCCCCGGCTGGATTTGAGCGGGAGGGAAGAATACAATGAGCAGTTCTTC. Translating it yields CASSSPRLDLSGREEYNEQFF.

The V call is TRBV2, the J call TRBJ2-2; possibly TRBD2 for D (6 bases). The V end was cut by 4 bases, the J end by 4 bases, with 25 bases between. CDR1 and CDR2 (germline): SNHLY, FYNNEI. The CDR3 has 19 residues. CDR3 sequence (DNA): TGTGCCAGCAGTGTATCCGGGGGTACTGAGAGCTTTTCCACCGGGGAGCTGTTTTTT. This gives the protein CASSVSGGTESFSTGELFF.

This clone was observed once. As DNA, the CDR3 is TGTGCCAGTAGTAAGGGACAGCTGAACACCGGGGAGCTGTTTTTT. This sequence encodes CASSKGQLNTGELFF. The V gene is TRBV19, the J gene TRBJ2-2, with 7 nucleotides matching TRBD1. The V segment lost 4 bases and the J segment 1 base; nucleotides outside the gene matches: 3. Germline CDR1 LNHDA, CDR2 SQIVND (reference sequence). The CDR3 is 15 residues long.

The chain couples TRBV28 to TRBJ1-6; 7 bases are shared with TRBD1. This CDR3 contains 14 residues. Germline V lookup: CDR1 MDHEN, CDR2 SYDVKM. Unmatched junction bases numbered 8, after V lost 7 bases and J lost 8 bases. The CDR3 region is CASKPGTDYSPLHF. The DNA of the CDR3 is TGTGCCAGCAAACCAGGGACAGACTATTCACCCCTCCACTTT. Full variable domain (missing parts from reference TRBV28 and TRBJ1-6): DVKVTQSSRYLVKRTGEKVFLECVQDMDHENMFWYRQDPGLGLRLIYFSYDVKMKEKGDIPEGYSVSREKKERFSLILESASTNQTSMYLCASKPGTDYSPLHFGNGTRLTVT.

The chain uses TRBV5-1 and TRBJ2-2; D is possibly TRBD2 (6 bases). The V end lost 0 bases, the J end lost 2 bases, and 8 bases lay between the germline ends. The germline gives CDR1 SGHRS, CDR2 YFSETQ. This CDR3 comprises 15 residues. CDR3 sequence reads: CASSLAGLNTGELFF. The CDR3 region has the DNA TGCGCCAGCAGCTTGGCTGGACTAAACACCGGGGAGCTGTTTTTT.